This entry concerns a single T cell receptor beta chain. From the RT-PCR reads, TCRdb called clonotypes with MiXCR, one entry per CDR3 protein. This table has about 540,000 distinct CDR3 sequences, approximately 20% appearing once. The data belong to a study of response to subunit inactivated influenza vaccine. The germline V gene encodes CDR1 SNHLY and CDR2 FYNNEI. V was trimmed by 3 bases and J by 3 bases, leaving 12 bases between them. The length of the CDR3 is 14 residues. These data were also reused for a study on T cells expressing NK-cell markers. As reported in that work: For TCR beta, cDNA was produced by 5'RACE template switching with UMIs.

The TCR was taken from a man aged 50-60 years who received an inactivated influenza vaccine. Material: CD4+ T cells sorted from PBMCs, obtained 11 to 12 days after vaccination. V and J are TRBV2 and TRBJ2-7; a possible D gene is TRBD1 (5 bases). This CDR3 is CASSEYQGSYEQYF. In DNA, the CDR3 is TGTGCCAGCAGTGAGTATCAGGGCAGCTACGAGCAGTACTTC.